This passage covers 25 T cell receptor beta chains from one sample sequenced in a study of blood T cells in healthy people across ages. Sample-barcoded 5' priming and a J-beta primer mix drove a second PCR of about 7 to 11 cycles. TCRdb re-called the 5' RACE reads through MiXCR, storing one row per CDR3 protein. Found here are about 680,000 distinct CDR3 sequences, over 45% of them singletons; the top ten hold roughly 30%. Source material: blood. These receptors were taken from an older woman in good health.

This clonotype was recorded a few times. This chain links TRBV29-1 with TRBJ2-3; 10 nucleotides line up with TRBD1. Trimming cost V 1 base and J 3 bases; bases outside gene matches: 7. Germline assignment: CDR1 SQVTM and CDR2 ANQGSEA. The CDR3 runs to 16 residues. CDR3 loop: CSVEGGGTGETDTQYF. CDR3 bases: TGCAGCGTTGAAGGGGGGGGGACAGGGGAGACAGATACGCAGTATTTT.

This chain links TRBV20-1 with TRBJ2-6; weak D call: TRBD1 (5 bases). CDR3 length equals 13 residues. The germline CDR1 and CDR2 sequences are DFQATT and SNEGSKA (reference sequence). V was shortened by 6 bases and J by 2 bases, with 8 bases between the two germline ends. Here the CDR3 reads CSAPRAGANVLTF. Here the CDR3 DNA reads TGCAGTGCCCCCAGGGCTGGGGCCAACGTCCTGACTTTC.

J is TRBJ2-1 and V is TRBV20-1; TRBD2 aligns across 12 bases. The CDR3 is 16 residues long. The trim removed 1 base at V and 9 bases at J, leaving 10 bases unmatched. Germline CDR1 and CDR2: DFQATT and SNEGSKA (reference sequence). The CDR3 here is CSARVLTSGSLAEQFF. The CDR3 DNA follows: TGCAGTGCTAGAGTCCTGACTAGCGGGAGTCTCGCTGAGCAGTTCTTC.

This clonotype was recorded a few times. The CDR3 coding sequence is TGCAGTGCTAATGGACAGGAGGGGGAGGGCTACACCTTC. This gives the protein CSANGQEGEGYTF. The V and J genes are TRBV20-1 and TRBJ1-2, with 7 bases fitting TRBD1. The CDR3 sequence is 13 residues long. Germline CDR1 and CDR2: DFQATT and SNEGSKA (reference sequence). V lost 4 bases and J lost 8; bases outside the gene matches: 10.

The sample holds a few counts of this clonotype. This rearrangement joins TRBV15 to TRBJ2-1; unclear D gene. Trimming stripped 0 bases from V and 8 bases from J, with 17 bases between. Germline-derived CDR1 and CDR2 are LNHNV and YYDKDF (reference sequence). The CDR3 has 16 residues. CDR3 nucleotide sequence: TGTGCCACCAGCAGAGATAGTGGCTTGCAAGTCTATGAGCAGTTCTTC. Its translation is CATSRDSGLQVYEQFF.

This clonotype was seen only once. This chain joins TRBV20-1 and TRBJ1-1; D unclear. CDR1 is DFQATT and CDR2 is SNEGSKA in the germline V gene (reference sequence). This CDR3 region has 13 residues. With 0 bases removed from V and 11 bases from J, the gap between germline ends came to 16 bases. CDR3 nucleotides: TGCAGTGCTAGAGATGCGGACGCTAAGGCTGCTTTCTTT. Encoded protein: CSARDADAKAAFF.

A word on this clonotype: This sequence may be a read error, since a much larger clone differs from it by one base. The V gene is TRBV29-1, the J gene TRBJ2-1; D is undetermined. The CDR3 spans 13 residues. CDR1 SQVTM and CDR2 ANQGSEA come from the germline V gene. CDR3 loop: CGVEPRAYNEQFF. CDR3 bases: TGCGGCGTTGAACCCCGGGCCTACAATGAGCAGTTCTTC.

The chain has TRBV7-2 and TRBJ2-6; D is perhaps TRBD2 (5 bases). Germline loops: CDR1 SGHTA, CDR2 FQGNSA. The CDR3 consists of 15 residues. V lost 5 bases, J lost 1 base, and 9 bases lay in between. CDR3 DNA sequence: TGTGCCAGCAGCCCCAGGACTTCTGGGGCCAACGTCCTGACTTTC. Translation gives CASSPRTSGANVLTF.

The chain joins TRBV7-2 to TRBJ1-2; D gene uncertain. Germline CDR1 reads SGHTA; CDR2 reads FQGNSA. The CDR3 has 14 residues. V gave up 6 bases and J gave up 0 bases, with 11 bases separating them. The CDR3 is CASRFQGSNYGYTF. CDR3 sequence (DNA): TGTGCCAGCAGGTTTCAAGGTTCTAACTATGGCTACACCTTC.

This clonotype was counted between two and nine times. The chain recombines TRBV4-2 with TRBJ1-2; D is ambiguous. Trimming stripped 0 bases from V and 4 bases from J, with 12 bases between. CDR3 length: 15 residues. Germline lookup yields CDR1 LGHNA and CDR2 YNFKEQ. CDR3 amino acids: CASSQETGVGYGYTF. The CDR3 coding sequence is TGTGCCAGCAGCCAAGAGACGGGAGTGGGCTATGGCTACACCTTC.

This rearrangement joins TRBV20-1 to TRBJ2-4; D is unclear. Germline V gene sequence: CDR1 DFQATT, CDR2 SNEGSKA (reference sequence). This CDR3 spans 15 amino acids. The V and J ends lost 0 bases and 13 bases respectively, with 22 bases between them. The chain's CDR3 is CSARERQRSYGWQYF. The CDR3 bases are TGCAGTGCTAGAGAGCGGCAACGGTCGTACGGGTGGCAGTACTTC.

V usage is TRBV9 and J usage is TRBJ1-6; tentatively, D is TRBD1 (6 bases). The V gene lost 4 bases and the J gene lost 4 bases, with 24 bases spanning the gap. Germline V gene data show CDR1 as SGDLS and CDR2 as YYNGEE. The CDR3 runs to 19 residues. CDR3 loop: CASSIRQDPHPHYNSPLHF. The DNA for the CDR3 is TGTGCCAGCAGCATCCGACAGGATCCACATCCCCATTATAATTCACCCCTCCACTTT.

CDR3: CASSLTGGTGANVLTF. The CDR3 coding sequence is TGTGCCAGCAGCTTAACAGGGGGTACTGGGGCCAACGTCCTGACTTTC. This chain connects TRBV7-3 to TRBJ2-6; possibly TRBD1 for D (6 bases). Germline CDR1 SGHTA, CDR2 FQGTGA. The V end was cut by 0 bases, the J end by 2 bases, with 8 bases between. The CDR3 runs 16 residues.

This clonotype was observed a few times. This chain joins TRBV12-3 or TRBV12-4 and TRBJ2-7, with D tentatively TRBD2 (6 bases). V lost 6 bases and J lost 0, with 12 bases in between. The CDR3 covers 14 residues. CDR3 sequence (DNA): TGTGCCAGCAGGCGAGGCGGGGACTCCTACGAGCAGTACTTC. The encoded protein is CASRRGGDSYEQYF.

This clonotype was observed a few times. This chain links TRBV15 with TRBJ2-5; D is possibly TRBD1 (6 bases). In germline, CDR1 is LNHNV, CDR2 YYDKDF (reference sequence). The CDR3 consists of 15 residues. V lost 5 bases and J lost 4, with 17 bases in between. The DNA of the CDR3 is TGTGCCACCAGCGGCGTACACAGGGCGGGAGAGACCCAGTACTTC. It yields the protein CATSGVHRAGETQYF.

This chain links TRBV6-5 with TRBJ2-1, with 10 nucleotides matching TRBD2. Losses at the gene ends were 7 bases for V and 6 bases for J; bases not matched to a gene: 9. This CDR3 has 15 amino acids. Germline-derived CDR1 and CDR2 are MNHEY and SVGAGI. Here the CDR3 reads CASTRSSGSSNEQFF. CDR3 DNA sequence: TGTGCCAGCACTAGGTCTAGCGGGAGCTCCAATGAGCAGTTCTTC.

This clonotype came up a few times. This chain uses TRBV2 with TRBJ2-3; D may match TRBD1 or TRBD2 (6 bases each). Trimming pared 7 bases from V and 10 bases from J, leaving 15 bases between. Per germline, CDR1 SNHLY and CDR2 FYNNEI. This CDR3 spans 12 amino acids. CDR3 in DNA: TGTGCCAGCAAAAACGGGGGCGAATCGCAGTATTTT. This sequence encodes CASKNGGESQYF.

This clonotype was seen only once. The V and J genes are TRBV20-1 and TRBJ1-1, with D possibly matching TRBD1 (5 bases). Germline CDR1 and CDR2: DFQATT and SNEGSKA (reference sequence). This CDR3 region has 14 residues. Trimming shortened V by 1 base and J by 5 bases, and 14 bases separated the two germline ends. CDR3 nucleotide sequence: TGCAGTGCTAGAGTCACGGGGGTTTGGACTGAAGCTTTCTTT. Protein product: CSARVTGVWTEAFF.

The genes are TRBV7-2 and TRBJ1-4; TRBD1 matches at 7 bases. This CDR3 contains 15 residues. Germline CDR1 SGHTA, CDR2 FQGNSA. V lost 2 bases to trimming and J lost 8 bases; unmatched junction nucleotides: 8. CDR3 sequence reads: CASSLRMAGGEKLFF. The CDR3, as DNA: TGTGCCAGCAGCTTACGAATGGCAGGGGGAGAAAAACTGTTTTTT.

This clonotype has more than one count but fewer than ten. The chain carries TRBV7-2 and TRBJ2-1; TRBD2 matches at 9 bases. CDR1 is SGHTA, CDR2 FQGNSA, per germline. The CDR3 spans 19 residues. V lost 7 bases, J lost 1 base, and 17 bases stayed unmatched. CDR3 coding DNA: TGTGCCAGCATCCGAGGGGGGGGTAGCGGGAGTACTTCCTACAATGAGCAGTTCTTC. Translated: CASIRGGGSGSTSYNEQFF. Supplemented by reference TRBV7-2 and TRBJ2-1, the full variable domain reads GAGVSQSPSNKVTEKGKDVELRCDPISGHTALYWYRQSLGQGLEFLIYFQGNSAPDKSGLPSDRFSAERTGGSVSTLTIQRTQQEDSAVYLCASIRGGGSGSTSYNEQFFGPGTRLTVL.

The CDR3, as DNA: TGTGCCAGCAGTACCGTACAGGGAGATCAAGAGACCCAGTACTTC. This sequence encodes CASSTVQGDQETQYF. The V gene is TRBV6-6, the J gene TRBJ2-5; a possible D gene is TRBD1 (6 bases). Germline CDR1 reads MNHNY; CDR2 reads SVGAGI (reference sequence). V was pared by 5 bases and J by 2 bases, with 15 bases between. This CDR3 spans 15 amino acids.

This clonotype was counted a few times. The J gene is TRBJ1-1, the V gene TRBV6-2 or TRBV6-3, with 9 bases identical to TRBD1. Germline trimming cut 0 bases from V and 1 base from J; bases unmatched to any gene: 6. The length of the CDR3 is 17 residues. Germline CDR1 reads MNHEY; CDR2 reads SVGEGT. Written as DNA, the CDR3 is TGTGCCAGCAGTTACTCGAGGGACAGGGCTGGGAACACTGAAGCTTTCTTT. Its protein product is CASSYSRDRAGNTEAFF.

In its sample, this clonotype was seen many times. CDR3 amino acids: CSGGDSYGYTF. In DNA, the CDR3 is TGCAGCGGTGGGGACAGCTATGGCTACACCTTC. This rearrangement joins TRBV29-1 to TRBJ1-2; the match to TRBD1 covers 7 bases. Germline CDR1 SQVTM, CDR2 ANQGSEA. The CDR3 is made up of 11 amino acids. V gave up 7 bases and J gave up 4 bases; unmatched junction bases: 3.

This clonotype was detected a few times. The chain is built from TRBV20-1 and TRBJ1-4, with 7 bases aligning to TRBD1. CDR3 length equals 14 residues. Per the germline V gene, CDR1 is DFQATT and CDR2 is SNEGSKA (reference sequence). After removal of 4 bases from V and 5 bases from J, the junction contained 7 bases not matched to a gene. The CDR3 DNA reads TGCAGTGCTAAGCCGGGACAGTTCAATGAAAAACTGTTTTTT. It encodes CSAKPGQFNEKLFF.

V gene TRBV29-1 combines with J gene TRBJ2-2; the match to TRBD2 covers 16 bases. This CDR3 spans 17 amino acids. Germline CDR1 is SQVTM and CDR2 is ANQGSEA. The V and J ends lost 5 bases and 5 bases, in that order; junction bases with no gene match: 8. Here the CDR3 DNA reads TGCAGCGTTCGGGGGACTAGCGGGAGGGCAGGTACCGGGGAGCTGTTTTTT. This codes for CSVRGTSGRAGTGELFF.